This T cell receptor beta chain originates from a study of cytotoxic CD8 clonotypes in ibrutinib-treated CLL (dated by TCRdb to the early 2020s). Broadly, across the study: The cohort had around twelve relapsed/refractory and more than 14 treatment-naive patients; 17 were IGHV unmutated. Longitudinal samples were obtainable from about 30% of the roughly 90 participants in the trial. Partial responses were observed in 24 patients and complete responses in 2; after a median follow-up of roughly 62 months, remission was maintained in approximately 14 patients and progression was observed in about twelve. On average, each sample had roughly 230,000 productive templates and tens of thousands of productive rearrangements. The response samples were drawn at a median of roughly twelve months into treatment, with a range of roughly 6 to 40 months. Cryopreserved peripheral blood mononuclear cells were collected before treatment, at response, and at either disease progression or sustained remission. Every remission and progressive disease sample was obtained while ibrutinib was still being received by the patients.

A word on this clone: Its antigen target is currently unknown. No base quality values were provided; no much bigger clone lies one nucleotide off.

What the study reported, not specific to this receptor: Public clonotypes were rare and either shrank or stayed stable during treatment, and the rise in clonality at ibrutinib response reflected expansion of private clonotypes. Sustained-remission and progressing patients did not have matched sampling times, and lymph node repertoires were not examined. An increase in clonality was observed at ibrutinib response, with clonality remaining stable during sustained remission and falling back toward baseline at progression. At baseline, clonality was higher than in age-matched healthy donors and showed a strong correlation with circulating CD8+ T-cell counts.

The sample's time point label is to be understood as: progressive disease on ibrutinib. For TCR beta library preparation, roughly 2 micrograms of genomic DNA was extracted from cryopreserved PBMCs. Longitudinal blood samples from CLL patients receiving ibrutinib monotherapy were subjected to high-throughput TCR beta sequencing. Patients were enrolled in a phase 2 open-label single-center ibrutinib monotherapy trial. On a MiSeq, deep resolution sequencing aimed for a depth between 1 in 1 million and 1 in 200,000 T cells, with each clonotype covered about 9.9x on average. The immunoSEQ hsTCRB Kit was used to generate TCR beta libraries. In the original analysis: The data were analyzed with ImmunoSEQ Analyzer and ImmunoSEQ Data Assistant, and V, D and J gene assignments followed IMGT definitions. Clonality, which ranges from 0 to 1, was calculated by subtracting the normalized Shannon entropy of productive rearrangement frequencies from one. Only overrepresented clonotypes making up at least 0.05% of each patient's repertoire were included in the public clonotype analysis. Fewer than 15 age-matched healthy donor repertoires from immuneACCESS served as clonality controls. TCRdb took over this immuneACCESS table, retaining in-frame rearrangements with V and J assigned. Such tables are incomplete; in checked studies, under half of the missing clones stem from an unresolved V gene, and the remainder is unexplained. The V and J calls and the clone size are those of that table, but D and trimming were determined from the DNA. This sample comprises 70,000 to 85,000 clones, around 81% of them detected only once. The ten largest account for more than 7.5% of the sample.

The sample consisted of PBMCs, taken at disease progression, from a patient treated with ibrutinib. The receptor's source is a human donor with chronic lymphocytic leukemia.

At the DNA level, the sequence is TGCAGCGTTGGGAGACAGGGAGCCTACGAGCAGTACTTC. Its coded protein is CSVGRQGAYEQYF. This receptor chain uses TRBV29-1 and TRBJ2-7; 7 central bases correspond to TRBD1. Unmatched junction bases come to 5, with V trimmed by 4 bases and J by 2 bases. The germline V gene provides CDR1 SQVTM and CDR2 ANQGSEA. The CDR3 spans 13 residues, from the cysteine through the phenylalanine. The read is trimmed to its CDR3 DNA, 39 bases read in frame from base 1.